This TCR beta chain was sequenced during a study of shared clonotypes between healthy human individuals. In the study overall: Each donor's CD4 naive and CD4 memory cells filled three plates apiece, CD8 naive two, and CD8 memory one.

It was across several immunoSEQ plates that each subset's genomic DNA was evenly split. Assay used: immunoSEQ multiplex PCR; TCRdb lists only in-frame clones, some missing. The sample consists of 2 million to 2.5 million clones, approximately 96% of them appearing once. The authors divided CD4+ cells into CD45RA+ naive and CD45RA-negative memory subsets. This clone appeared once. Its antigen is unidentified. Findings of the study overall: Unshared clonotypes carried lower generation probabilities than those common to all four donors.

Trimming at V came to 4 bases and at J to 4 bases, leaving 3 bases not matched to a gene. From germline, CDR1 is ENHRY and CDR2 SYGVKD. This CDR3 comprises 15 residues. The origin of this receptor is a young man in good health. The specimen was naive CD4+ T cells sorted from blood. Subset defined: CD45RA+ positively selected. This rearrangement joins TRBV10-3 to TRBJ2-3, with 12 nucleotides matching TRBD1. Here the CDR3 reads CAISGGTGGADTQYF. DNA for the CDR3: TGTGCCATCAGTGGCGGGACAGGGGGCGCAGATACGCAGTATTTT.